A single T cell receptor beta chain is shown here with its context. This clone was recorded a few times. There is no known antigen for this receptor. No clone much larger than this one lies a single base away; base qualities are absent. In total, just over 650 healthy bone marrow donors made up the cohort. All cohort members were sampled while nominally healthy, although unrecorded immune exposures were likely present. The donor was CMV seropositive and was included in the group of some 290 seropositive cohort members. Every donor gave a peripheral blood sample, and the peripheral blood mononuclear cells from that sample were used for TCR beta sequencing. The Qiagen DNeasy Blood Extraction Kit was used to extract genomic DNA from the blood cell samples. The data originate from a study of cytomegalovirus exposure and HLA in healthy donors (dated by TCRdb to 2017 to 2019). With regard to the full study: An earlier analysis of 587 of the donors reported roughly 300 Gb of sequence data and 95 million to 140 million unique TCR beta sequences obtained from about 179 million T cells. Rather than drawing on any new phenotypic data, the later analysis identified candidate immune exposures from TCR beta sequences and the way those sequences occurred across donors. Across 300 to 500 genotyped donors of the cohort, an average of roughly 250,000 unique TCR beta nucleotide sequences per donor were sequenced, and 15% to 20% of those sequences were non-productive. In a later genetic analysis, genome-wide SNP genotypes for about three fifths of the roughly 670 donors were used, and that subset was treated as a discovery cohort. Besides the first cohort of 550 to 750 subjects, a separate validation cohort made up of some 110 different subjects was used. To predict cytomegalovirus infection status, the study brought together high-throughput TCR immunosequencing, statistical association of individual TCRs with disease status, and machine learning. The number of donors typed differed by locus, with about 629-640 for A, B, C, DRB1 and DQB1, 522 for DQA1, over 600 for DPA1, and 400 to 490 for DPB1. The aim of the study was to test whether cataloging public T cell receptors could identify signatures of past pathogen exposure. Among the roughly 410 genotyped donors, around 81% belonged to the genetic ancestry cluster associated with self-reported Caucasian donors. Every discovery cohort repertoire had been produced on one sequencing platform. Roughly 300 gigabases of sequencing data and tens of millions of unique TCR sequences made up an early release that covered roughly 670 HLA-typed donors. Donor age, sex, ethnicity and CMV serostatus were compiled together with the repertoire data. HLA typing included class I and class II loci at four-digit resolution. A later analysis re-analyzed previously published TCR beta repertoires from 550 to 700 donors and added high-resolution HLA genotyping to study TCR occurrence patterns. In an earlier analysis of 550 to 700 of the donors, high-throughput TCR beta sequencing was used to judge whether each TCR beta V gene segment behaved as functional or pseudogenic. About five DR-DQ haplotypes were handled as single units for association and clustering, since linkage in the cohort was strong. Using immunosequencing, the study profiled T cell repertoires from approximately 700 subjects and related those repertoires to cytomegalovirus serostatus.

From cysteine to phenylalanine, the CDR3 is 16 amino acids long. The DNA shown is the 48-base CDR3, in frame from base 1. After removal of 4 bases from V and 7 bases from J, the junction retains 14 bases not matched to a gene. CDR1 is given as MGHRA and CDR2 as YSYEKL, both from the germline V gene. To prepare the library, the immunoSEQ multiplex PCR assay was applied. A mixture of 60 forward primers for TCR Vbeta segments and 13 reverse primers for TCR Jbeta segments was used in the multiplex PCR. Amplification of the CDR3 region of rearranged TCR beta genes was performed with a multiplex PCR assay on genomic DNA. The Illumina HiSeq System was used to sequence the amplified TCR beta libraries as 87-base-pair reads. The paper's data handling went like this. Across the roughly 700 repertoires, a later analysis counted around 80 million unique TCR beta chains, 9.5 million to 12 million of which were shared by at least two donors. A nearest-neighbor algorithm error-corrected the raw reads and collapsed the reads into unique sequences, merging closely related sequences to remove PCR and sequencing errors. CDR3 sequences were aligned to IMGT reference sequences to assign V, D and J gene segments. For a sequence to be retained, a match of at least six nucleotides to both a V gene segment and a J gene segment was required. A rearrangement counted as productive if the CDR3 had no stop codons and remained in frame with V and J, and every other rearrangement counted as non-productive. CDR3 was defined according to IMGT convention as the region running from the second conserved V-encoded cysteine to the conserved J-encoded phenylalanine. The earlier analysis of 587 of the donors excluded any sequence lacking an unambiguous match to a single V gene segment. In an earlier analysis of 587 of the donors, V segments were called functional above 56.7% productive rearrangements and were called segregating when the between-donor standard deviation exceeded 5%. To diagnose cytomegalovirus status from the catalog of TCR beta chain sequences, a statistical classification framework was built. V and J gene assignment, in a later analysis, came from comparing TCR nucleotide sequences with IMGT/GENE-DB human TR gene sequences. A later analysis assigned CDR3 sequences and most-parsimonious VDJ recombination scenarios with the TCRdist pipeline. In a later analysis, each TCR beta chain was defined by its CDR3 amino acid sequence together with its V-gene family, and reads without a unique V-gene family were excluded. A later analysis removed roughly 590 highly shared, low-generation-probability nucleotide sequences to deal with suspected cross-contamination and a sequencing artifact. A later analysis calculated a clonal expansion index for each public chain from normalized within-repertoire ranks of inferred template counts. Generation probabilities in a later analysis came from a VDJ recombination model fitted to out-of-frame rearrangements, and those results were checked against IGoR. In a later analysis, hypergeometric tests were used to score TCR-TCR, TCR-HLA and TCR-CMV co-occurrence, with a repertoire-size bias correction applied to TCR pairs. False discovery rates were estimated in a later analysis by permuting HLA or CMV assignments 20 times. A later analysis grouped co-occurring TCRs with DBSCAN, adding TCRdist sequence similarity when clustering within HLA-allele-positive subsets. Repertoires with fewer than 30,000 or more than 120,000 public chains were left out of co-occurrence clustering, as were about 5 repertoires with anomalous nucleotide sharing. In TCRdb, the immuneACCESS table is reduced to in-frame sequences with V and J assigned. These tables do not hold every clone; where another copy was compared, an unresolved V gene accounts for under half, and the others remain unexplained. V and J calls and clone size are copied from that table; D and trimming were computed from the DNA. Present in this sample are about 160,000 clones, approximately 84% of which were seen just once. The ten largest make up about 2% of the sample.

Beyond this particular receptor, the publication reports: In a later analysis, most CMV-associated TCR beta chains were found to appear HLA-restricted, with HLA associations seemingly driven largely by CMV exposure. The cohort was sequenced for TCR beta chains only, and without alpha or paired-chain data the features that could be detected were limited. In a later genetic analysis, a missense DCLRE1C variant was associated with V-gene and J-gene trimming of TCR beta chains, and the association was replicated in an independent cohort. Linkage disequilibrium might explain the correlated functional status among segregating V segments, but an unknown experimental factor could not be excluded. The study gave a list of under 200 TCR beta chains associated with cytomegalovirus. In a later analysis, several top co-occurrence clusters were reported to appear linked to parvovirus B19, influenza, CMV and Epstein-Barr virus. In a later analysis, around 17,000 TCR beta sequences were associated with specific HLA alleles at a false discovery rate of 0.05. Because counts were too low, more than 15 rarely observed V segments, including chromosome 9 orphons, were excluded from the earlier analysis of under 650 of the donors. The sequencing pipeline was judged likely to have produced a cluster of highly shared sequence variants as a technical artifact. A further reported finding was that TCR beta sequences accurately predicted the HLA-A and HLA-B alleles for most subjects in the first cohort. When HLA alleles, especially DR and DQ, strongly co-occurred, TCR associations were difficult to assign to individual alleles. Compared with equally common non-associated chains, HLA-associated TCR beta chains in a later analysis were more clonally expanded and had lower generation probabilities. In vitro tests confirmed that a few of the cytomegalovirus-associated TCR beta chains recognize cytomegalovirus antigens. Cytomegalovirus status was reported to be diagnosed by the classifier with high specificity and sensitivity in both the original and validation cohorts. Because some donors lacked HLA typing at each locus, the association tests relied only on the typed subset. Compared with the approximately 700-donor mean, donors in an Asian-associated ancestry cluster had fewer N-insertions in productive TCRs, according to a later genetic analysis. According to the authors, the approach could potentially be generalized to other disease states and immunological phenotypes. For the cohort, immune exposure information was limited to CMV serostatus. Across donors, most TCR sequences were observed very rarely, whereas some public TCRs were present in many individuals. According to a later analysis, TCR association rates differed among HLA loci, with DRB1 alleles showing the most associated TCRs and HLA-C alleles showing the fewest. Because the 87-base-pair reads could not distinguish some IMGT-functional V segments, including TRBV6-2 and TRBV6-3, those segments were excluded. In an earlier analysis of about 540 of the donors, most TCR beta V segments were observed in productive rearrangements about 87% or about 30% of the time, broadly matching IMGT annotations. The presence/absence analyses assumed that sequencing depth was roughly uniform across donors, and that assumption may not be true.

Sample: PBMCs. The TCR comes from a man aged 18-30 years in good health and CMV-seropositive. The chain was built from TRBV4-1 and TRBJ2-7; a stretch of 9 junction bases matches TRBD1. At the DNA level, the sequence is TGCGCCAGCAGCCCAGACTCGGGACAGGGCACTTCGGAGCAGTACTTC. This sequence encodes CASSPDSGQGTSEQYF.